A single sample gave rise to the 13 T cell receptor beta chains below, sequenced in a study of CD8 T cells in Susac syndrome. The authors reverse transcribed about 0.5 to 1 ug RNA with random hexamers. One entry per CDR3 protein, called by TCRdb with MiXCR from the immunoSEQ multiplex PCR reads. The sample holds about 240,000 distinct CDR3 sequences, 90% to 97% seen once. What was sequenced was CD4+ T cells from PBMCs. Receptor source: a human donor with Susac syndrome.

The V gene is TRBV27, the J gene TRBJ2-1; D is perhaps TRBD2 (7 bases). CDR3 length: 16 residues. Trimming took 5 bases from V and 8 from J, leaving 22 bases between them. Germline CDR1 MNHEY, CDR2 SMNVEV (reference sequence). CDR3 residues: CASSPSGGGSWDEQFF. The CDR3 DNA reads TGTGCCAGCAGTCCCTCCGGGGGCGGGAGTTGGGATGAGCAGTTCTTC.

The chain joins TRBV30 to TRBJ1-2; D gene ambiguous. This CDR3 is built from 12 residues. V lost 4 bases, J lost 2 bases, and 8 bases lay in between. Germline V lookup: CDR1 GTSNPN, CDR2 SVGIG (reference sequence). The CDR3 nucleotides read TGTGCCTGGAAGGGTGGGAACTATGGCTACACCTTC. This translates into CAWKGGNYGYTF.

The chain recombines TRBV5-1 with TRBJ2-7, with D possibly TRBD2 on 6 matching bases. CDR3 length: 14 amino acids. V was pared by 4 bases and J by 1 base, with 12 bases between. The V gene's germline CDR1 is SGHRS and CDR2 YFSETQ. CDR3 region: CASSPYSGSYEQYF. The CDR3 DNA reads TGCGCCAGCAGCCCATATAGCGGATCCTACGAGCAGTACTTC.

The gene calls are TRBV28 and TRBJ2-1; unclear D gene. The germline CDR1 and CDR2 sequences are MDHEN and SYDVKM. Trimming took off 3 bases at V and 9 bases at J, with 15 bases between the two ends. This CDR3 is built from 14 residues. CDR3 DNA: TGTGCCAGCAGTTTGAAATTCAGGATCTTTGAGCAGTTCTTC. Amino acids: CASSLKFRIFEQFF.

The table lists this clonotype with a count of one. The chain carries TRBV3-1 and TRBJ2-7, with D unresolved. CDR3 length: 13 residues. Deletions cut 4 bases from V and 6 bases from J, with 13 bases between. Looked up from germline, CDR1 is LGHDT and CDR2 is YNNKEL (reference sequence). CDR3 bases: TGTGCCAGCAGCCTCCAGACGGCGTCCGAGCAGTACTTC. Protein product: CASSLQTASEQYF.

The chain joins TRBV11-2 to TRBJ1-4; the match to TRBD1 covers 9 bases. Trimming cost V 1 base and J 8 bases; bases outside gene matches: 5. Germline V CDR1 and CDR2: SGHAT, FQNNGV. The CDR3 totals 15 residues. This CDR3 reads CASSLGDRDVEKLFF. The CDR3 coding sequence is TGTGCCAGCAGCTTAGGGGACAGGGACGTCGAAAAACTGTTTTTT.

The chain uses TRBV29-1 and TRBJ2-7; 10 nucleotides align to TRBD2. Germline V gene data show CDR1 as SQVTM and CDR2 as ANQGSEA. V lost 0 bases, J lost 4 bases, and 6 bases stayed unmatched. The CDR3 length is 15 residues. The DNA for the CDR3 is TGCAGCGTTGAAGAAACTAGCGGGATAGGTTACGAGCAGTACTTC. Translated: CSVEETSGIGYEQYF.

The CDR3 nucleotides are TGTGCCAGCAGTGCCGGAGGTGGGTCCTACAATGAGCAGTTCTTC. This encodes CASSAGGGSYNEQFF. The chain is built from TRBV25-1 and TRBJ2-1, with D perhaps TRBD2 (5 bases). V lost 4 bases, J lost 1 base, and 11 bases lay in between. CDR1 MGHDK and CDR2 SYGVNS come from the germline V gene. This CDR3 comprises 15 residues.

The chain joins TRBV5-4 to TRBJ1-1, with 10 positions matching TRBD1. The CDR3 sequence is 13 residues long. Trimming removed 1 base from V and 12 bases from J; junction bases left unmatched: 6. Per germline, CDR1 SGHNT and CDR2 YYREEE (reference sequence). The CDR3 nucleotides are TGTGCCAGCAGCTTGCCGACAGGGGGCTGGACTTTCTTT. It translates to CASSLPTGGWTFF.

V and J are TRBV9 and TRBJ1-3; D not certain. Per germline, CDR1 SGDLS and CDR2 YYNGEE. V was pared by 7 bases and J by 0 bases, with 8 bases between. The CDR3 contains 13 residues. The DNA for the CDR3 is TGTGCCAGCCAGGATTCCTCTGGAAACACCATATATTTT. It codes for CASQDSSGNTIYF.

The chain combines TRBV18 with TRBJ1-1; D is unresolved. The CDR3 sequence is 14 residues long. Germline lookup yields CDR1 KGHSH and CDR2 LQKENI. The germline V and J ends were trimmed by 8 bases and 4 bases, with 17 bases remaining between them. Written as DNA, the CDR3 is TGTGCCAGCACCTCCGGACCTTTGGGCACTGAAGCTTTCTTT. Protein sequence: CASTSGPLGTEAFF.

This chain connects TRBV28 to TRBJ2-2; D call uncertain. V was pared by 6 bases and J by 6 bases, with 11 bases between. The germline V gene encodes CDR1 MDHEN and CDR2 SYDVKM. CDR3 length: 13 amino acids. The CDR3 DNA reads TGTGCCAGCAGGGTATGGGGATCCGGGGAGCTGTTTTTT. Translating gives CASRVWGSGELFF.

The V call is TRBV4-1, the J call TRBJ2-7, with TRBD1 matching over 10 bases. The junction had 5 bases not matched to a gene; V was cut back by 2 bases and J by 4 bases. Germline assignment: CDR1 MGHRA and CDR2 YSYEKL. The CDR3 extends over 15 amino acids. CDR3 amino acids: CASSQPGTGVYEQYF. As DNA, the CDR3 is TGCGCCAGCAGCCAACCCGGGACAGGGGTGTACGAGCAGTACTTC.